The text below deals with one TCR beta chain. The target antigen is unknown. This may come from a read error, since a much larger clone is one base off. Amplification yielded TCR beta CDR3 regions, with RNA transcripts as the source. In the first-round RT-PCR of the TCR CDR3, the HTBI primer set was used. TCRdb recomputed calls from the multiplex PCR reads with MiXCR, one row per CDR3 protein. The profile shows about 560,000 distinct CDR3 sequences, just over 45% of them singletons. This sample is drawn from a study of T cells in Graves' hyperthyroidism and ophthalmopathy. Lactation, pregnancy, other autoimmune disease or uncontrolled infection excluded patients. Each diagnosis drew on symptoms, thyroxine, TRAb, thyroid ultrasound and orbital computed tomography findings. The germline V gene encodes CDR1 SQVTM and CDR2 ANQGSEA. The length of the CDR3 is 13 residues. The ends were cut back, 3 bases at V and 4 bases at J, with 12 bases in the middle.

Study outcomes and limitations: Ophthalmopathy was told apart from stable hyperthyroidism by a 13 V-J model. Most expanded thyroid clonotypes above 0.001 also appeared in blood.

The chain carries TRBV29-1 and TRBJ1-1, with D hard to call. Sequencing used peripheral blood or thyroid tissue (not recorded which). The receptor's source is a woman between 18 and 29 years old with Graves' hyperthyroidism. The CDR3 is CSVDGPLSTEAFF. In DNA form, the CDR3 reads TGCAGCGTTGACGGCCCCCTGAGCACTGAAGCTTTCTTT.